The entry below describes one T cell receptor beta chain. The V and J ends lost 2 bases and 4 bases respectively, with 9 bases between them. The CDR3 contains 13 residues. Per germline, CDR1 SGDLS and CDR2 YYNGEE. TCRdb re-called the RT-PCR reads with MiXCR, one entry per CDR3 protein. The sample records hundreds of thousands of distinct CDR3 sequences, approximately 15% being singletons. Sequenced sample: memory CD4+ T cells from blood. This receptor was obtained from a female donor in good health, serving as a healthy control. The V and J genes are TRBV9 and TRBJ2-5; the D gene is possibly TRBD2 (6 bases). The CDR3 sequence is CASSVLGGETQYF. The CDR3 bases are TGTGCCAGCAGCGTGTTGGGGGGAGAGACCCAGTACTTC.